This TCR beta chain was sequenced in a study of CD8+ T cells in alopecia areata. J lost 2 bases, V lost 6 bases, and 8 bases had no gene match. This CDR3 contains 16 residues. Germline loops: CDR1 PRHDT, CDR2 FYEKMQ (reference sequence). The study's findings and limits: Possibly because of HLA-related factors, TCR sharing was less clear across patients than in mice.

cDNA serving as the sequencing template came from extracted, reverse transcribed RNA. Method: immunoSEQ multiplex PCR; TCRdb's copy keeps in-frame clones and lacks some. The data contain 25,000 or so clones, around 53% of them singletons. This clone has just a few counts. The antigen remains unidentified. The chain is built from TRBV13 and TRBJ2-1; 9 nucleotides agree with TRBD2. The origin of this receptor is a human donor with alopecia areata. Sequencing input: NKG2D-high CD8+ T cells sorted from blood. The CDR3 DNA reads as TGTGCCAGCAGTGGACTAGCGAGTCCCCCCTACAATGAGCAGTTCTTC. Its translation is CASSGLASPPYNEQFF.